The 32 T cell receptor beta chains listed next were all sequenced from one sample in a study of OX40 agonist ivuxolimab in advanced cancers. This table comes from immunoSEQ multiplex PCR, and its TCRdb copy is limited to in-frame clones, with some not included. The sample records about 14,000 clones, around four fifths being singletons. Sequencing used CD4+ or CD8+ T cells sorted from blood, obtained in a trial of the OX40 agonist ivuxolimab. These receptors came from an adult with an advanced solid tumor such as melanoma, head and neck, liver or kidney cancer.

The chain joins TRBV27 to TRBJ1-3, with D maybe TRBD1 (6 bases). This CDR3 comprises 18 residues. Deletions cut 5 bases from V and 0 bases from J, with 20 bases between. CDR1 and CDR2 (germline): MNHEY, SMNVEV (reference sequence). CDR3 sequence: CASSTRGGATSSGNTIYF. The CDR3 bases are TGTGCCAGCAGTACCCGAGGGGGGGCCACCTCCTCTGGAAACACCATATATTTT.

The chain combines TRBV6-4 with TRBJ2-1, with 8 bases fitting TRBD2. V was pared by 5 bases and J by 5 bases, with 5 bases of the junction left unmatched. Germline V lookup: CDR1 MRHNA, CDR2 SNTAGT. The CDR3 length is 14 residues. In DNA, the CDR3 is TGTGCCAGCAGTCCAGCGGGAGAGCACAATGAGCAGTTCTTC. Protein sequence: CASSPAGEHNEQFF.

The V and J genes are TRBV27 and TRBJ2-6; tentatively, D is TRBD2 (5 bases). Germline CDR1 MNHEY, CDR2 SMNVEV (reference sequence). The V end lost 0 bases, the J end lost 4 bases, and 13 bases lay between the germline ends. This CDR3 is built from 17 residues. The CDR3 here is CASSLSELEAGANVLTF. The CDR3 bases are TGTGCCAGCAGTTTATCAGAACTAGAGGCCGGGGCCAACGTCCTGACTTTC. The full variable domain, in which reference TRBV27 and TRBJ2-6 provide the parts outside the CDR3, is EAQVTQNPRYLITVTGKKLTVTCSQNMNHEYMSWYRQDPGLGLRQIYYSMNVEVTDKGDVPEGYKVSRKEKRNFPLILESPSPNQTSLYFCASSLSELEAGANVLTFGAGSRLTVL.

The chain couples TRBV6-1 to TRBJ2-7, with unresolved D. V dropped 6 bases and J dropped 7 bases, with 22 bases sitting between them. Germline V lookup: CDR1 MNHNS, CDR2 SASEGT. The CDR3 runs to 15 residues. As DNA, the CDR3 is TGTGCCAGCAGCCCGTCCCGGGCCCACCCCCGTGAGCAGTACTTC. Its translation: CASSPSRAHPREQYF.

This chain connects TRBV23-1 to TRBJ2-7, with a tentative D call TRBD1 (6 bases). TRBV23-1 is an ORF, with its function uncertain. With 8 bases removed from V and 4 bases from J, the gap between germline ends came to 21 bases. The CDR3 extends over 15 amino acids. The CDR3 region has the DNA TGCGCCAGCCCAAATAAATCAGGGGAAGGGTACGAGCAGTACTTC. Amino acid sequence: CASPNKSGEGYEQYF.

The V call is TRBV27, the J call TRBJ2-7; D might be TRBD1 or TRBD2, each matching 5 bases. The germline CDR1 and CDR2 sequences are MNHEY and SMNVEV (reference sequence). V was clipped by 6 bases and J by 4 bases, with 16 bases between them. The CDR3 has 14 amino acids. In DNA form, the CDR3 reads TGTGCCAGCAGCCCCGGGACCGGGAAATACGAGCAGTACTTC. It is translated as CASSPGTGKYEQYF.

CDR3 DNA: TGTGCCAGCAGTTTAGAGGCTAGCGGGGGCTACGAGCAGTACTTC. As protein: CASSLEASGGYEQYF. V is TRBV27 and J is TRBJ2-7, with TRBD2 matching 10 bases. CDR1 is MNHEY and CDR2 is SMNVEV in the germline V gene (reference sequence). The CDR3 has 15 residues. Unmatched junction bases numbered 4, after V lost 2 bases and J lost 3 bases.

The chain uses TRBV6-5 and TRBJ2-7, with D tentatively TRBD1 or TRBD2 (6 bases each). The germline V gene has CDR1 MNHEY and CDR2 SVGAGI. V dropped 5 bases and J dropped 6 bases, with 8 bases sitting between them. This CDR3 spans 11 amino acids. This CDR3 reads CASSEGGEQYF. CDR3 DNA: TGTGCCAGCAGTGAGGGGGGCGAGCAGTACTTC.

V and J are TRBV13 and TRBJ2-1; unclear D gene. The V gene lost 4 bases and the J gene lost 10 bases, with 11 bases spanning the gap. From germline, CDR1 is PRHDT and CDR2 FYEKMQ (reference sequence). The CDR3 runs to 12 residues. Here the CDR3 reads CASSSPGREQFF. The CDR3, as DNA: TGTGCCAGCAGCTCCCCCGGCCGCGAGCAGTTCTTC.

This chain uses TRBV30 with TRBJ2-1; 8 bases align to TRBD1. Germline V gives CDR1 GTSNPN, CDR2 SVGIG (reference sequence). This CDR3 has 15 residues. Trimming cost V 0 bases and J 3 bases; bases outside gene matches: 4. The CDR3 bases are TGTGCCTGGAGTGTGACAGGGGATTACTACAATGAGCAGTTCTTC. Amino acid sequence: CAWSVTGDYYNEQFF.

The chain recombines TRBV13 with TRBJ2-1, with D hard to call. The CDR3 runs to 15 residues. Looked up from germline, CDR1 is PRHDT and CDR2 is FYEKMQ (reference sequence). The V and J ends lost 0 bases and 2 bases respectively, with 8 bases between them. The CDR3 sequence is CASSLGTDAYNEQFF. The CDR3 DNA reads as TGTGCCAGCAGCTTAGGGACGGACGCCTACAATGAGCAGTTCTTC.

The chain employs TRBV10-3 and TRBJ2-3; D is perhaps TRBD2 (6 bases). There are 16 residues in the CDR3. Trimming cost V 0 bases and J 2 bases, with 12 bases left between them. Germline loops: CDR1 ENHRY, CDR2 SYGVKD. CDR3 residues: CAISESRGTYTDTQYF. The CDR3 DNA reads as TGTGCCATCAGTGAGTCGCGCGGGACCTACACAGATACGCAGTATTTT.

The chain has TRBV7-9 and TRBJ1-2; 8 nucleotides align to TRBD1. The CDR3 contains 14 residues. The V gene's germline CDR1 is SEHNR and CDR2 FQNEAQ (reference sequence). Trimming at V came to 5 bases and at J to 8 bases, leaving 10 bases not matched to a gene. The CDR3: CASSPDRGAGGYTF. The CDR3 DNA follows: TGTGCCAGCAGCCCTGACAGGGGTGCTGGGGGCTACACCTTC.

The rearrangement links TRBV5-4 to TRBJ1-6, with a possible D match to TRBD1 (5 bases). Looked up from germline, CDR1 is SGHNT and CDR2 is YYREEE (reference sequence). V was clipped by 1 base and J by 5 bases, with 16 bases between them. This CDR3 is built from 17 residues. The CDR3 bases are TGTGCCAGCAGCTTGACAGGTAGGACAATAGATAATTCACCCCTCCACTTT. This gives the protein CASSLTGRTIDNSPLHF.

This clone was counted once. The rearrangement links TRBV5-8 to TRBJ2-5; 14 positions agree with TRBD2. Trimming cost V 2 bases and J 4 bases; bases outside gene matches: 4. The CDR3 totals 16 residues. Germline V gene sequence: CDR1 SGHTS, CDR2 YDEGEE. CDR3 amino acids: CASSFGLAGGRETQYF. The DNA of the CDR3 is TGTGCCAGCAGCTTTGGACTAGCGGGAGGCCGAGAGACCCAGTACTTC. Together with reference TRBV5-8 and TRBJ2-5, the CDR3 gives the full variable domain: EAGVTQSPTHLIKTRGQQATLRCSPISGHTSVYWYQQALGLGLQFLLWYDEGEERNRGNFPPRFSGRQFPNYSSELNVNALELEDSALYLCASSFGLAGGRETQYFGPGTRLLVL.

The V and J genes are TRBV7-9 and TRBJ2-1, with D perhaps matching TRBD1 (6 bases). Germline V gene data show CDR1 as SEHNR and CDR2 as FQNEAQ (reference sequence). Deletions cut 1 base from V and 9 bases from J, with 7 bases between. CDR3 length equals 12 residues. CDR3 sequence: CASSLGQAEQFF. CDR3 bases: TGTGCCAGCAGCTTAGGACAGGCTGAGCAGTTCTTC.

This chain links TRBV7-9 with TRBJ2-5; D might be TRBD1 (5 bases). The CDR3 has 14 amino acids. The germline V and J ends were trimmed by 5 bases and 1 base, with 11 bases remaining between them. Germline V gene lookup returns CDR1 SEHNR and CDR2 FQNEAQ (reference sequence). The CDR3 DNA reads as TGTGCCAGCAGCCCGACAGACCTCCAAGAGACCCAGTACTTC. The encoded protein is CASSPTDLQETQYF.

DNA for the CDR3: TGTGCCAGCAGTTCCCCCGGGACAGGGCCCTCCCCGTGGAATGAGCAGTTCTTC. Its translation: CASSSPGTGPSPWNEQFF. This chain uses TRBV27 with TRBJ2-1, with TRBD1 identical over 9 bases. Per germline, CDR1 MNHEY and CDR2 SMNVEV (reference sequence). This CDR3 contains 18 residues. After removal of 4 bases from V and 7 bases from J, the junction contained 17 bases not matched to a gene.

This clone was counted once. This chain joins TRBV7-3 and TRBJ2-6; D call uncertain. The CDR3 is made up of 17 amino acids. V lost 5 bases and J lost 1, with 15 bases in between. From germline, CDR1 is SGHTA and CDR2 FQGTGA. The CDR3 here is CASSANNLLSGANVLTF. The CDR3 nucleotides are TGTGCCAGCAGCGCGAACAACCTGCTTTCTGGGGCCAACGTCCTGACTTTC.

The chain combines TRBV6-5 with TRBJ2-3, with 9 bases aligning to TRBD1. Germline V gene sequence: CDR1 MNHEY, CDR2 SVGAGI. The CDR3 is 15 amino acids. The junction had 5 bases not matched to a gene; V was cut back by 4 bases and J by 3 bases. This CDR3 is CASSSPGQGTDTQYF. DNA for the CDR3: TGTGCCAGCAGTTCACCCGGACAGGGGACAGATACGCAGTATTTT.

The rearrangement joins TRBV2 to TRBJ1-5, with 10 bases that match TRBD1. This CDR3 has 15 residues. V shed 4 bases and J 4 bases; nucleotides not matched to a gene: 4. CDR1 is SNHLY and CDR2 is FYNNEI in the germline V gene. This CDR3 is CASSVVGQGNQPQHF. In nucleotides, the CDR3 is TGTGCCAGCAGTGTGGTGGGACAGGGGAATCAGCCCCAGCATTTT.

DNA for the CDR3: TGTGCCAGCAGCTTAGGCCAGGGGGCGGCTATTGGTGAAGCTTTCTTT. Translating gives CASSLGQGAAIGEAFF. The chain carries TRBV7-6 and TRBJ1-1, with 8 bases identical to TRBD1. Looked up from germline, CDR1 is SGHVS and CDR2 is FNYEAQ. The CDR3 has 16 residues. V was clipped by 1 base and J by 7 bases; unmatched bases: 11.

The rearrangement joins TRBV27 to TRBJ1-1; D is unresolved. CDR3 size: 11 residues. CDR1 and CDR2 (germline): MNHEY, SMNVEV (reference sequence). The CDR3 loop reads CVSVENTEAFF. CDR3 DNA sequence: TGTGTAAGCGTGGAGAACACTGAAGCTTTCTTT.

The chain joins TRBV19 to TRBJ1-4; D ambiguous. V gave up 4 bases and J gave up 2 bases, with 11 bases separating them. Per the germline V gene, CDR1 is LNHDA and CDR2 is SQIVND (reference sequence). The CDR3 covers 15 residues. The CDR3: CASSTKTATNEKLFF. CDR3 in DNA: TGTGCCAGTAGTACTAAGACCGCCACTAATGAAAAACTGTTTTTT.

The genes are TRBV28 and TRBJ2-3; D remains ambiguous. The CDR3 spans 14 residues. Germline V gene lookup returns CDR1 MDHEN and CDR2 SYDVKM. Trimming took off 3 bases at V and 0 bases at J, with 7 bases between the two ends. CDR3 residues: CASSLQESTDTQYF. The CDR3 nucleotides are TGTGCCAGCAGTTTGCAGGAAAGCACAGATACGCAGTATTTT.

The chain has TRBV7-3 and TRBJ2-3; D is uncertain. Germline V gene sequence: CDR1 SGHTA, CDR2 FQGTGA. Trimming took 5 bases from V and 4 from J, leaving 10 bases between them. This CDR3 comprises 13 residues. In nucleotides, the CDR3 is TGTGCCAGCAGCCTATACCCCGCAGATACGCAGTATTTT. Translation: CASSLYPADTQYF. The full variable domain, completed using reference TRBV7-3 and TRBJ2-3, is GAGVSQTPSNKVTEKGKYVELRCDPISGHTALYWYRQSLGQGPEFLIYFQGTGAADDSGLPNDRFFAVRPEGSVSTLKIQRTERGDSAVYLCASSLYPADTQYFGPGTRLTVL.

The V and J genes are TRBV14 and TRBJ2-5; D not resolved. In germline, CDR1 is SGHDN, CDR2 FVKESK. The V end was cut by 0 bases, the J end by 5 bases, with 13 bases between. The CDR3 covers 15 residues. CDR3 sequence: CASSQEWEGGETQYF. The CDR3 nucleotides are TGTGCCAGCAGCCAAGAGTGGGAAGGTGGTGAGACCCAGTACTTC.

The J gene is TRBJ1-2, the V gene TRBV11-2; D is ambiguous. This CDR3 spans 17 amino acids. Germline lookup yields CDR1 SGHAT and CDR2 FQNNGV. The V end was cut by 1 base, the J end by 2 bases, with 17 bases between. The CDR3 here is CASSLGGTVVVNYGYTF. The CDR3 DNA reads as TGTGCCAGCAGCTTAGGGGGAACAGTCGTCGTGAACTATGGCTACACCTTC. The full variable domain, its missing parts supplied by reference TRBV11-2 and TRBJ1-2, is EAGVAQSPRYKIIEKRQSVAFWCNPISGHATLYWYQQILGQGPKLLIQFQNNGVVDDSQLPKDRFSAERLKGVDSTLKIQPAKLEDSAVYLCASSLGGTVVVNYGYTFGSGTRLTVV.

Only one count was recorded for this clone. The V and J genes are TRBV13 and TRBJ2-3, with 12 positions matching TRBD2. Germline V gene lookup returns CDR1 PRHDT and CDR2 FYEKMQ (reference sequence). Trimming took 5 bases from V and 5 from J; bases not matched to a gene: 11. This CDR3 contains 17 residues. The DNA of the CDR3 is TGTGCCAGCAGCCCAAAACTAGCGGGAGGCCAGGGAGATACGCAGTATTTT. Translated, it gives CASSPKLAGGQGDTQYF.

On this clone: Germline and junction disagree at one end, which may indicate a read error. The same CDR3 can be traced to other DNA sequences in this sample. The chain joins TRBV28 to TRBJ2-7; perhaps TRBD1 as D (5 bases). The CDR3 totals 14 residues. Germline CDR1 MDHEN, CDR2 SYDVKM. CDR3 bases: TGCGCCAGCAGTCGCAGGGTCGGCTCCTACGAGCAGTACTTC. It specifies CASSRRVGSYEQYF. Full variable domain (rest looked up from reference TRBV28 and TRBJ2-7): DVKVTQSSRYLVKRTGEKVFLECVQDMDHENMFWYRQDPGLGLRLIYFSYDVKMKEKGDIPEGYSVSREKKERFSLILESASTNQTSMYLCASSRRVGSYEQYFGPGTRLTVT.

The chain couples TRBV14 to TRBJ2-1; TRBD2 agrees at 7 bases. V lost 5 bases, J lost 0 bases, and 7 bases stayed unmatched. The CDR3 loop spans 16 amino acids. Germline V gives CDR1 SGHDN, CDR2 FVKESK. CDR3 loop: CASSEAGPSSYNEQFF. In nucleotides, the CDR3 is TGTGCCAGCAGCGAAGCGGGGCCCAGCTCCTACAATGAGCAGTTCTTC.

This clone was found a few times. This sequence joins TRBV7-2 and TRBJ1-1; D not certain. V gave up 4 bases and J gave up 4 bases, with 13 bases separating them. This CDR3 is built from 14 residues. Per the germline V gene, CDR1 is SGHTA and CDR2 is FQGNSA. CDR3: CASSYDVGPTEAFF. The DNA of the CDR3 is TGTGCCAGCAGCTATGACGTAGGCCCCACTGAAGCTTTCTTT.